A selection of T cell receptor beta chains follows, all from one sample in a study of T cell changes during pregnancy in multiple sclerosis. Libraries were prepared by immunoSEQ multiplex PCR; TCRdb keeps only in-frame clonotypes and omits some of them. Among approximately 90,000 clones listed, approximately 89% were seen once. The sample was peripheral blood, taken in the first trimester of pregnancy. The receptors shown here come from a female donor with multiple sclerosis, enrolled in a pregnancy study. CDR3s include the opening cysteine and the closing phenylalanine or tryptophan. Each record gives: clone size, D gene, V gene, J gene, CDR3 DNA, CDR3 protein. The D gene is left open where the match is weak. The size field is filled for only some rows; it gives once, few, many or a size class.

clone_size: -; d_call: -; v_call: TRBV29-1; j_call: TRBJ2-3; cdr3_nt: TGCAGCGTTGGGGGGGCAGATACGCAGTATTTT; cdr3_aa: CSVGGADTQYF
clone_size: -; d_call: -; v_call: TRBV2; j_call: TRBJ1-1; cdr3_nt: TGTGCCAGCAGTGTATATGGCCCCAGCACTGAAGCTTTCTTT; cdr3_aa: CASSVYGPSTEAFF
clone_size: -; d_call: -; v_call: TRBV5-6; j_call: TRBJ2-5; cdr3_nt: TGTGCCAGCAGCTTACGAGTTCACCAAGAGACCCAGTACTTC; cdr3_aa: CASSLRVHQETQYF
clone_size: -; d_call: -; v_call: TRBV2; j_call: TRBJ1-3; cdr3_nt: TGTGCCAGCAGTGGATTCGGGAGGGGTGGAAACACCATATATTTT; cdr3_aa: CASSGFGRGGNTIYF
clone_size: once; d_call: TRBD1; v_call: TRBV11-2; j_call: TRBJ2-2; cdr3_nt: TGTGCCAGCAGCTTAGATATCGGGACAGGCACCGGGGAGCTGTTTTTT; cdr3_aa: CASSLDIGTGTGELFF
clone_size: once; d_call: TRBD2; v_call: TRBV4-1; j_call: TRBJ2-7; cdr3_nt: TGCGCCAGCAGCCCCTTAGCGGGGGGTTCCTACGAGCAGTACTTC; cdr3_aa: CASSPLAGGSYEQYF
clone_size: few; d_call: TRBD1; v_call: TRBV5-1; j_call: TRBJ2-3; cdr3_nt: TGCGCCAGCAGGGCCGGGACAGGGGTTAGCACAGATACGCAGTATTTT; cdr3_aa: CASRAGTGVSTDTQYF
clone_size: -; d_call: TRBD1; v_call: TRBV7-2; j_call: TRBJ2-7; cdr3_nt: TGTGCCAGCAGCCTCCCCGGACAGGGAGTCCACGAGCAGTACTTC; cdr3_aa: CASSLPGQGVHEQYF
clone_size: -; d_call: -; v_call: TRBV9; j_call: TRBJ2-2; cdr3_nt: TGTGCCAGCAGCGTCTACACCGGGGAGCTGTTTTTT; cdr3_aa: CASSVYTGELFF
clone_size: once; d_call: -; v_call: TRBV4-3; j_call: TRBJ2-1; cdr3_nt: TGCGCCAGCAGCCAAGATGCCGGGGGCTCCTACAATGAGCAGTTCTTC; cdr3_aa: CASSQDAGGSYNEQFF
clone_size: -; d_call: TRBD1; v_call: TRBV28; j_call: TRBJ2-7; cdr3_nt: TGTGCCAGCAGTTTAACCCACAGGGGCGACTACGAGCAGTACTTC; cdr3_aa: CASSLTHRGDYEQYF
clone_size: -; d_call: -; v_call: TRBV11-3; j_call: TRBJ2-7; cdr3_nt: TGTGCCAGCAGCTTAGTAACCGATGTGGCTTCCGAGCAGTACTTC; cdr3_aa: CASSLVTDVASEQYF
clone_size: -; d_call: TRBD1; v_call: TRBV5-1; j_call: TRBJ2-5; cdr3_nt: TGCGCCAGCACGGACAGGACCGAGGGAGAGACCCAGTACTTC; cdr3_aa: CASTDRTEGETQYF